This TCR beta chain was documented in a study of graft-versus-host responses after intestinal transplantation. Libraries were prepared by immunoSEQ multiplex PCR; TCRdb keeps only in-frame clonotypes and omits some of them. The sample has thousands of clones, 85% seen once. Per the germline V gene, CDR1 is MDHEN and CDR2 is SYDVKM. The CDR3 has 15 amino acids. V lost 4 bases, J lost 3 bases, and 16 bases lay in between. This clone was observed once. Intraepithelial and lamina propria lymphocytes were isolated from graft specimens. Sequencing was performed on ileum tissue, taken 156 days after intestinal transplant. The gene calls are TRBV28 and TRBJ2-7; D is undetermined. The sequence was obtained from a human patient who received an intestinal transplant, so some T cells may come from the graft donor. This CDR3 reads CASSSTDRYYYEQYF. The CDR3 DNA follows: TGTGCCAGCAGTTCTACTGACCGATACTACTACGAGCAGTACTTC.